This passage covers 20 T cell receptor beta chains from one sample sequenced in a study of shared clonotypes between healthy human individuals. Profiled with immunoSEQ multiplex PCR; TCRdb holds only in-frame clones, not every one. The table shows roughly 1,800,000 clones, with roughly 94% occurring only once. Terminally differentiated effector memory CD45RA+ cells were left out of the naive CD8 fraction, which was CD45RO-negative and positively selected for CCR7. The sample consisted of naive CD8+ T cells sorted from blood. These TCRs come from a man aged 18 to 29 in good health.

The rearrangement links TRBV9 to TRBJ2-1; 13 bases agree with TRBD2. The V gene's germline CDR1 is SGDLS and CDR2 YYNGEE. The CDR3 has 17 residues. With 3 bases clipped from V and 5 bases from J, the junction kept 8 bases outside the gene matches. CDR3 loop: CASSENTGLAGNNEQFF. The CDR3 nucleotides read TGTGCCAGCAGCGAGAACACGGGACTAGCGGGGAACAATGAGCAGTTCTTC.

CDR3 sequence (DNA): TGTGCCAGCAGTTCCACGAGGGGGCCCTCGGATGGCTACACCTTC. It is translated as CASSSTRGPSDGYTF. V usage is TRBV6-5 and J usage is TRBJ1-2; 7 bases agree with TRBD1. Germline values: CDR1 MNHEY, CDR2 SVGAGI. Trimming at V came to 4 bases and at J to 6 bases, leaving 11 bases not matched to a gene. The CDR3 loop spans 15 amino acids.

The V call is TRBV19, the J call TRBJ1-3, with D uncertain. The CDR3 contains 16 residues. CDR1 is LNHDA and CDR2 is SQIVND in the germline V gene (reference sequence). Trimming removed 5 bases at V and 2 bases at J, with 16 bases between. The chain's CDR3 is CASSGKEGTTGNTIYF. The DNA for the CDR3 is TGTGCCAGTAGTGGAAAAGAGGGAACAACTGGAAACACCATATATTTT.

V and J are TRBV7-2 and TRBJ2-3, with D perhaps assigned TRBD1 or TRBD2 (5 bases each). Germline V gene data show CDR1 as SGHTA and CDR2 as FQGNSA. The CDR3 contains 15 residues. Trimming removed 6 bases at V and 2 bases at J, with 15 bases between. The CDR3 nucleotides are TGTGCCAGCAGAGAACCGGGACCTTACACAGATACGCAGTATTTT. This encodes CASREPGPYTDTQYF.

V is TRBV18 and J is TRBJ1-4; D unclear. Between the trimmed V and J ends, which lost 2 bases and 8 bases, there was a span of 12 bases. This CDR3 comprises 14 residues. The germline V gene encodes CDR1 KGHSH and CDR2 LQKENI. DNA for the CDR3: TGTGCCAGCTCACCAGAGGCGCGAACGGAAAAACTGTTTTTT. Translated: CASSPEARTEKLFF.

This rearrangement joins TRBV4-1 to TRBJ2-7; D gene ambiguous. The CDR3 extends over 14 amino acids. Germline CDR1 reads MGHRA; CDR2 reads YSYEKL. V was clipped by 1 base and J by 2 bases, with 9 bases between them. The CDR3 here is CASSQGFRTYEQYF. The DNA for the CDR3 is TGCGCCAGCAGCCAAGGCTTCAGGACCTACGAGCAGTACTTC.

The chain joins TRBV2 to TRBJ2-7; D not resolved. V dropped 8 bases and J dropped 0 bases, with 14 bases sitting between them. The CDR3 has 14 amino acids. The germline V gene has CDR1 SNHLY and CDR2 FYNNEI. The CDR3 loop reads CASDPGRFSYEQYF. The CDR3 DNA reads TGTGCCAGCGACCCGGGCAGGTTCTCCTACGAGCAGTACTTC. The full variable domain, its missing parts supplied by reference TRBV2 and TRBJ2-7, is EPEVTQTPSHQVTQMGQEVILRCVPISNHLYFYWYRQILGQKVEFLVSFYNNEISEKSEIFDDQFSVERPDGSNFTLKIRSTKLEDSAMYFCASDPGRFSYEQYFGPGTRLTVT.

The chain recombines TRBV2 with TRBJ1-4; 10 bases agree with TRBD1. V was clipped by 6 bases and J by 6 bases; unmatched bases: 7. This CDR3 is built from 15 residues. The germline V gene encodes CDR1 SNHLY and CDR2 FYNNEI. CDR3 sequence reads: CASSVTGTGDEKLFF. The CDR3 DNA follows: TGTGCCAGCAGCGTCACCGGGACAGGGGATGAAAAACTGTTTTTT.

The CDR3 region has the DNA TGTGCCAGCAGCGTAATAGGGACAGGAGTCGGCGAGCAGTACTTC. Translated, it gives CASSVIGTGVGEQYF. This chain uses TRBV9 with TRBJ2-7, with 8 bases aligning to TRBD1. CDR1 and CDR2 (germline): SGDLS, YYNGEE. Trimming removed 1 base from V and 6 bases from J; junction bases left unmatched: 9. CDR3 length: 15 amino acids.

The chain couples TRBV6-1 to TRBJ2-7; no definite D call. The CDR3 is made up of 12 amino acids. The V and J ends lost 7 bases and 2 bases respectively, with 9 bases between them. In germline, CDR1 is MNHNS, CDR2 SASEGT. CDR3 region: CASTGSPYEQYF. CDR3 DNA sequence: TGTGCCAGCACGGGTAGCCCCTACGAGCAGTACTTC.

The chain's CDR3 is CASSPGRAPEAFF. The CDR3 bases are TGTGCCAGCAGCCCTGGGCGGGCCCCTGAAGCTTTCTTT. This rearrangement joins TRBV7-9 to TRBJ1-1; D ambiguous. Germline V gene sequence: CDR1 SEHNR, CDR2 FQNEAQ (reference sequence). CDR3 length: 13 residues. V lost 5 bases and J 6 bases, leaving 13 bases between the germline ends. Using reference TRBV7-9 and TRBJ1-1 for the parts outside the CDR3, the full variable domain is DTGVSQNPRHKITKRGQNVTFRCDPISEHNRLYWYRQTLGQGPEFLTYFQNEAQLEKSRLLSDRFSAERPKGSFSTLEIQRTEQGDSAMYLCASSPGRAPEAFFGQGTRLTVV.

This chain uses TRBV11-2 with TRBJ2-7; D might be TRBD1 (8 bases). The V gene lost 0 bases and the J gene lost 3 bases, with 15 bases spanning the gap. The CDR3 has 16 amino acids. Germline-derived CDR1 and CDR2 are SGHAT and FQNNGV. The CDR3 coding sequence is TGTGCCAGCAGCTTAGATCCTACAGGGGGGGACTACGAGCAGTACTTC. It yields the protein CASSLDPTGGDYEQYF.

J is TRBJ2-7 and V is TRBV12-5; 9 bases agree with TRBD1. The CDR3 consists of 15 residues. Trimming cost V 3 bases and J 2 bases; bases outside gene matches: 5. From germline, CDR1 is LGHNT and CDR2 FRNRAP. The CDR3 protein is CASGFDRGWAYEQYF. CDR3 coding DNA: TGTGCTAGTGGTTTCGACAGGGGGTGGGCCTACGAGCAGTACTTC.

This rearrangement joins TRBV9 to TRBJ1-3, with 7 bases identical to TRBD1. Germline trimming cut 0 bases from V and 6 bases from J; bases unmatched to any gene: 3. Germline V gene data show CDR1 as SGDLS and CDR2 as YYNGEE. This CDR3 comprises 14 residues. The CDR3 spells CASSVETGENTIYF. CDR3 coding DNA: TGTGCCAGCAGCGTAGAAACAGGGGAAAACACCATATATTTT.

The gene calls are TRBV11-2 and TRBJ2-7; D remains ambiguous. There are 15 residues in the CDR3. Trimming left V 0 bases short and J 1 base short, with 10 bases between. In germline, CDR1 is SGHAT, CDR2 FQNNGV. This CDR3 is CASSLDINPSYEQYF. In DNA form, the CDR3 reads TGTGCCAGCAGCTTAGATATCAACCCATCCTACGAGCAGTACTTC.

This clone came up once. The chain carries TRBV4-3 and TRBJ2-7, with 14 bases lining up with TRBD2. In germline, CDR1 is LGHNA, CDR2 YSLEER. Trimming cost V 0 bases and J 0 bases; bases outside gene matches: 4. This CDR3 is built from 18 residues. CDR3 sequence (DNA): TGCGCCAGCAGCCAAGATTGGGGGACTAGCGGGAGCTCCTACGAGCAGTACTTC. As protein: CASSQDWGTSGSSYEQYF.

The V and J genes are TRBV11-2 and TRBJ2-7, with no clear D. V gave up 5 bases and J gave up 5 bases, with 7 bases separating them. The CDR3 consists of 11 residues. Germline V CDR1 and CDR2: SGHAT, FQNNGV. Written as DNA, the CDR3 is TGTGCCAGCAGCACCGATCACGAGCAGTACTTC. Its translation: CASSTDHEQYF.

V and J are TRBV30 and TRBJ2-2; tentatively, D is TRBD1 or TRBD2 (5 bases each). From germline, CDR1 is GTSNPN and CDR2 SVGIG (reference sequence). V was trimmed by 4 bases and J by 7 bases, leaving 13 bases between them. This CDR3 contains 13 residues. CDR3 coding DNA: TGTGCCTGGACCCCGGTGGGGGTCGGGGAGCTGTTTTTT. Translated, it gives CAWTPVGVGELFF.

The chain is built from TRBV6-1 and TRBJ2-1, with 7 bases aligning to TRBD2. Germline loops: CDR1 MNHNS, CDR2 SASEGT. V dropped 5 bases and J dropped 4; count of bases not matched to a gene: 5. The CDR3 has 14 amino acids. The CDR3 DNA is TGTGCCAGCAGTAGGAGCGGGGAATACAATGAGCAGTTCTTC. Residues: CASSRSGEYNEQFF.

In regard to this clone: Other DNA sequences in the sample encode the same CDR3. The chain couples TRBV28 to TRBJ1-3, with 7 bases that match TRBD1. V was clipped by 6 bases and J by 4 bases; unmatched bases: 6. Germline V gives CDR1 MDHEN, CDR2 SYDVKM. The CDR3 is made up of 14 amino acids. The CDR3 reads CASSSTGLGNTIYF. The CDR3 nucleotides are TGTGCCAGCAGCTCGACAGGGCTGGGAAACACCATATATTTT.